A selection of T cell receptor beta chains follows, all from one sample in a study of blood T cell repertoires in COVID-19. Profiling relied on immunoSEQ multiplex PCR, and the TCRdb table lists in-frame clones only, not all of them. This table holds roughly 200,000 clones, roughly 85% found once. Material: peripheral blood. These receptors all stem from a woman in her fifties or sixties with acute or convalescent COVID-19. CDR3s include the opening cysteine and the closing phenylalanine or tryptophan. The D gene is left open where the match is weak. The listing skips clone size in some rows; elsewhere it reads once, few, many or a size class.

TRBJ2-1,NA,NA,TRBV15,TGTGCCACCAGCAGACCCGGGACACCTAAGTTCTTC,CATSRPGTPKFF
TRBJ2-1,NA,NA,TRBV2,TGTGCCAGCAGTGAGTCGGATGAGCAGTTCTTC,CASSESDEQFF
TRBJ2-1,NA,NA,TRBV4-1,TGCGCCAGCAGCCAGGGGACTGGTCCATCCGTCAATGAGCAGTTCTTC,CASSQGTGPSVNEQFF
TRBJ2-5,TRBD2,NA,TRBV19,TGTGCCAGTAGTATTCTGCGGGGGGAGACCCAGTACTTC,CASSILRGETQYF
TRBJ2-1,TRBD1,NA,TRBV19,TGTGCCAGTAGCCGGGACAGGGGAAGGGAGTTCTTC,CASSRDRGREFF
TRBJ2-3,NA,few,TRBV29-1,TGCAGCGTAGGGACTTCTGACACAGATACGCAGTATTTT,CSVGTSDTDTQYF
TRBJ2-2,TRBD2,once,TRBV3-1/TRBV3-2,TGTGCCAGCAGCCGGGCGGGAGGGAACACCGGGGAGCTGTTTTTT,CASSRAGGNTGELFF
TRBJ1-2,NA,NA,TRBV27,TGTGCCAGCAGGTTAACCTGGGACTCCAACTATGGCTACACCTTC,CASRLTWDSNYGYTF
TRBJ2-3,NA,few,TRBV10-3,TGTGCCATCAGTGGACTAGACATGGGAACAGATACGCAGTATTTT,CAISGLDMGTDTQYF
TRBJ2-1,NA,NA,TRBV6-6,TGTGCCAGCAGTTACCTCGACTGGGGGCTGTTCTTC,CASSYLDWGLFF
TRBJ1-1,TRBD1,once,TRBV3-1/TRBV3-2,TGTGCCAGCAGCCAACGCGGACAGGGAAGAGGCACTGAAGCTTTCTTT,CASSQRGQGRGTEAFF
TRBJ1-5,NA,once,TRBV6-5,TGTGCCAGCAGTTACGGGAGGATGGAGCCCCAGCATTTT,CASSYGRMEPQHF
TRBJ2-5,NA,NA,TRBV4-1,TGCGCCAGCAGCCTGGAGGGAGTCCGAACTGGGCAAGAGACCCAGTACTTC,CASSLEGVRTGQETQYF
TRBJ2-1,NA,once,TRBV2,TGTGCCAGCGGCAGGAACAATGAGCAGTTCTTC,CASGRNNEQFF
TRBJ1-4,NA,NA,TRBV3-1/TRBV3-2,TGTGCCAGCAGCCAAGTTAGAAGTGAAAAACTGTTTTTT,CASSQVRSEKLFF
TRBJ2-7,NA,NA,TRBV6-5,TGTGTCAGCAGTATAGGGGTTGGCGAGCAGTACTTC,CVSSIGVGEQYF